This T cell receptor beta chain was obtained from a study of blood T cell repertoires in COVID-19. Whole-study context: The study drew acute and convalescent COVID-19 samples from the United States, Italy and Spain.

J lost 2 bases, V lost 0 bases, and 4 bases had no gene match. CDR1 and CDR2 (germline): SGHAT, FQNNGV. The CDR3 is made up of 17 amino acids. This table comes from immunoSEQ multiplex PCR, and its TCRdb copy is limited to in-frame clones, with some not included. Of about 36,000 clones in the sample, approximately 80% were seen once. The chain combines TRBV11-2 with TRBJ2-2; 9 positions agree with TRBD1. The sequence was obtained from a man in his sixties with active COVID-19. What was sequenced was peripheral blood. The CDR3 DNA follows: TGTGCCAGCAGCTTAGATGGACAGGGGTTCAACACCGGGGAGCTGTTTTTT. This gives the protein CASSLDGQGFNTGELFF. Drawing the rest from reference TRBV11-2 and TRBJ2-2, the complete variable domain is EAGVAQSPRYKIIEKRQSVAFWCNPISGHATLYWYQQILGQGPKLLIQFQNNGVVDDSQLPKDRFSAERLKGVDSTLKIQPAKLEDSAVYLCASSLDGQGFNTGELFFGEGSRLTVL.